This entry concerns a single T cell receptor (beta chain). Sequenced by immunoSEQ multiplex PCR; TCRdb stores in-frame clones only, minus some. The table lists roughly 85,000 clones, around 86% of them singletons. This entry is derived from a study of blood T cell repertoires in COVID-19. Across the study: Some COVID-19 samples were acute and others convalescent; all came from the United States, Italy and Spain. The cDNA or gDNA used as material had been derived from T cells, B-cell-depleted T cells, or PBMCs.

Germline V gives CDR1 SGHNT, CDR2 YYREEE (reference sequence). The CDR3 consists of 16 residues. V trimming: 4 bases; J trimming: 7 bases; junction bases outside the gene matches: 7. This clonotype was sampled from a man in his forties or fifties with active or convalescent COVID-19. Material for sequencing was peripheral blood. The J gene is TRBJ2-1, the V gene TRBV5-4; 14 positions agree with TRBD2. CDR3 nucleotides: TGTGCCAGCAGCGTGCCGGGACTAGCGGGAGCAAATGAGCAGTTCTTC. The encoded protein is CASSVPGLAGANEQFF.